This T cell receptor beta chain stems from a study of T cells in Graves' hyperthyroidism and ophthalmopathy. General study findings and limits: Most expanded thyroid clonotypes above 0.001 also appeared in blood.

The table lists this clonotype with many counts. As yet, its antigen is unknown. The CDR3 contains 17 residues. Germline assignment: CDR1 MDHEN and CDR2 SYDVKM. With 1 base removed from V and 1 base from J, the gap between germline ends came to 16 bases. There were TCR beta CDR3 regions amplified from RNA transcripts. HTBI primers were employed in a first-round RT-PCR of the TCR CDR3. TCRdb processed the multiplex PCR reads anew with MiXCR; each CDR3 protein has one entry. The table lists some 560,000 distinct CDR3 sequences, less than 15% of them singletons, with more than 11% in the top ten. Patients were aged 18 to 65, had disease duration under 2 months, and had newly diagnosed hyperthyroidism. Diagnoses were made from clinical symptoms, serum measures (thyroxine and TRAb), thyroid ultrasound and orbital computed tomography. The PBMCs were taken from less than 11 ml of fresh peripheral blood.

The TCR originated in a woman in her 40s with Graves' hyperthyroidism. V gene TRBV28 combines with J gene TRBJ2-5; D gene uncertain. The sample comprised blood. The CDR3 spells CASSLSKVGVGQETQYF. Here the CDR3 DNA reads TGTGCCAGCAGTTTATCGAAGGTTGGCGTGGGCCAAGAGACCCAGTACTTC.